These 30 T cell receptor beta chains share one sample of origin, sequenced in a study of blood T cell repertoires in COVID-19. TCRdb's copy holds only in-frame clones and misses some; the assay was immunoSEQ multiplex PCR. The table includes about 130,000 clones, around 70% detected once. The sequencing input was peripheral blood. The receptors come from a man older than 75 with COVID-19, enrolled during active disease.

CDR3 sequence (DNA): TGTGCCAGCAGCTTGGCCGGGAGTGGGGATACGCAGTATTTT. Protein: CASSLAGSGDTQYF. V usage is TRBV5-4 and J usage is TRBJ2-3, with D possibly matching TRBD2 (6 bases). Germline CDR1 and CDR2: SGHNT and YYREEE (reference sequence). This CDR3 region has 14 residues. V was cut by 0 bases and J by 6 bases, with 11 bases left in between. Looking up the rest from reference TRBV5-4 and TRBJ2-3 gives the full variable domain: ETGVTQSPTHLIKTRGQQVTLRCSSQSGHNTVSWYQQALGQGPQFIFQYYREEENGRGNFPPRFSGLQFPNYSSELNVNALELDDSALYLCASSLAGSGDTQYFGPGTRLTVL.

This sequence joins TRBV3-1 (or the pseudogene TRBV3-2) and TRBJ1-3, with D unresolved. The germline gives CDR1 LGHDT, CDR2 YNNKEL (reference sequence). There are 15 residues in the CDR3. Trimming shortened V by 1 base and J by 3 bases, and 10 bases separated the two germline ends. CDR3 bases: TGTGCCAGCAGCCAAGGGAGGACCGTTGGAAACACCATATATTTT. It encodes CASSQGRTVGNTIYF.

The J gene is TRBJ2-1, the V gene TRBV5-1, with D uncertain. The CDR3 length is 13 residues. From germline, CDR1 is SGHRS and CDR2 YFSETQ. The V end lost 2 bases, the J end lost 5 bases, and 8 bases lay between the germline ends. The CDR3 coding sequence is TGCGCCAGCAGCTTTGAGAATAACAATGAGCAGTTCTTC. Protein: CASSFENNNEQFF.

V and J are TRBV5-1 and TRBJ2-7; D call uncertain. The CDR3 runs to 13 residues. Per the germline V gene, CDR1 is SGHRS and CDR2 is YFSETQ. V lost 0 bases to trimming and J lost 6 bases, with 10 bases between them. For the CDR3, the DNA is TGCGCCAGCAGCTTGGATGACTCGGTCGAGCAGTACTTC. Its protein is CASSLDDSVEQYF.

There are a few counts of this clone. This chain joins TRBV5-1 and TRBJ1-2; 10 positions agree with TRBD1. The germline V gene encodes CDR1 SGHRS and CDR2 YFSETQ. V dropped 5 bases and J dropped 4; count of bases not matched to a gene: 8. CDR3 length: 15 amino acids. The chain's CDR3 is CASSLRQGAGYGYTF. DNA for the CDR3: TGCGCCAGCAGTTTAAGACAGGGGGCGGGCTATGGCTACACCTTC.

The chain recombines TRBV6-6 with TRBJ1-5; 11 bases align to TRBD1. The germline gives CDR1 MNHNY, CDR2 SVGAGI (reference sequence). Trimming at V came to 5 bases and at J to 4 bases, leaving 10 bases not matched to a gene. The CDR3 is made up of 17 amino acids. DNA for the CDR3: TGTGCCAGCAGTCACCGGACAGGGGGCGATTTGAATCAGCCCCAGCATTTT. Protein: CASSHRTGGDLNQPQHF.

The chain uses TRBV19 and TRBJ1-2, with D unclear. This CDR3 spans 13 amino acids. Germline assignment: CDR1 LNHDA and CDR2 SQIVND (reference sequence). The V and J ends lost 5 bases and 2 bases respectively, with 9 bases between them. The CDR3 DNA reads as TGTGCCAGTAGTGCGGCCCAAAACTATGGCTACACCTTC. It yields the protein CASSAAQNYGYTF. Using reference TRBV19 and TRBJ1-2 for the parts outside the CDR3, the full variable domain is DGGITQSPKYLFRKEGQNVTLSCEQNLNHDAMYWYRQDPGQGLRLIYYSQIVNDFQKGDIAEGYSVSREKKESFPLTVTSAQKNPTAFYLCASSAAQNYGYTFGSGTRLTVV.

The chain joins TRBV7-6 to TRBJ2-7; 7 bases are shared with TRBD2. CDR3 length: 14 amino acids. V lost 4 bases to trimming and J lost 1 base; unmatched junction nucleotides: 4. Germline V CDR1 and CDR2: SGHVS, FNYEAQ. CDR3 bases: TGTGCCAGCAGCTCGGGGGGACTGTCCTACGAGCAGTACTTC. It is translated as CASSSGGLSYEQYF.

V gene TRBV5-1 combines with J gene TRBJ1-6; D remains unclear. Deletions cut 0 bases from V and 0 bases from J, with 7 bases between. Germline V gene data show CDR1 as SGHRS and CDR2 as YFSETQ. The CDR3 is 16 amino acids. The CDR3 spells CASSLEGSSYNSPLHF. CDR3 DNA: TGCGCCAGCAGCTTGGAAGGGAGCTCCTATAATTCACCCCTCCACTTT. Looking up the rest from reference TRBV5-1 and TRBJ1-6 gives the full variable domain: KAGVTQTPRYLIKTRGQQVTLSCSPISGHRSVSWYQQTPGQGLQFLFEYFSETQRNKGNFPGRFSGRQFSNSRSEMNVSTLELGDSALYLCASSLEGSSYNSPLHFGNGTRLTVT.

J is TRBJ1-6 and V is TRBV6-2 or TRBV6-3, with a tentative D call TRBD1 (5 bases). The CDR3 totals 16 residues. Trimming removed 5 bases from V and 8 bases from J, with 19 bases in between. Germline V gives CDR1 MNHEY, CDR2 SVGEGT. The chain's CDR3 is CASSRLGGSTDSPLHF. In nucleotides, the CDR3 is TGTGCCAGCAGTCGCCTGGGGGGATCGACGGATTCACCCCTCCACTTT.

The J gene is TRBJ1-2, the V gene TRBV10-3, with D tentatively TRBD1 (6 bases). Germline V gene data show CDR1 as ENHRY and CDR2 as SYGVKD. This CDR3 is built from 13 residues. The germline V and J ends were trimmed by 4 bases and 6 bases, with 12 bases remaining between them. CDR3: CAISGGTPNGYTF. DNA of the CDR3: TGTGCCATCAGTGGTGGGACACCGAATGGCTACACCTTC.

This clone has more than one count but fewer than ten. The rearrangement joins TRBV12-3 or TRBV12-4 to TRBJ1-1; no firm D call. The CDR3 is 13 residues long. V was shortened by 2 bases and J by 6 bases, with 10 bases between the two germline ends. The CDR3 DNA reads TGTGCCAGCAGTTTACGGGTGATCGCTGAAGCTTTCTTT. Translated: CASSLRVIAEAFF.

The V call is TRBV18, the J call TRBJ2-1; 11 nucleotides agree with TRBD2. CDR3 size: 17 residues. Germline CDR1 reads KGHSH; CDR2 reads LQKENI. With V trimmed by 6 bases and J by 1 base, 8 bases remained unmatched. This chain's CDR3 is CASSLQLAGASYNEQFF. Written as DNA, the CDR3 is TGTGCCAGCTCTCTTCAACTAGCGGGAGCATCCTACAATGAGCAGTTCTTC.

Only one count was recorded for this clone. The CDR3 region is CASSLSTSGGGELFF. CDR3 in DNA: TGTGCCAGCAGCTTATCGACTAGCGGGGGCGGGGAGCTGTTTTTT. The rearrangement joins TRBV7-2 to TRBJ2-2; TRBD2 matches at 12 bases. The V and J ends lost 2 bases and 7 bases, in that order; junction bases with no gene match: 2. Germline lookup yields CDR1 SGHTA and CDR2 FQGNSA. This CDR3 contains 15 residues.

The count of this clone is one. Other DNA sequences in this specimen translate into the identical CDR3. CDR3 coding DNA: TGCGCCAGCAGCAGGACAGGACAAGAGACCCAGTACTTC. The encoded protein is CASSRTGQETQYF. The J gene is TRBJ2-5, the V gene TRBV5-1, with 7 bases matching TRBD1. CDR1 SGHRS and CDR2 YFSETQ come from the germline V gene. The ends lost 4 bases at V and 2 bases at J; junction bases unmatched: 2. The CDR3 runs 13 residues.

This clone appeared once. The J gene is TRBJ1-5, the V gene TRBV27, with TRBD1 matching over 9 bases. The germline V gene has CDR1 MNHEY and CDR2 SMNVEV (reference sequence). Trimming took 1 base from V and 7 from J; bases not matched to a gene: 5. This CDR3 is built from 15 residues. The CDR3 nucleotides read TGTGCCAGCAGTTTATTAGGGACAGGGAGGCAGCCCCAGCATTTT. Translation gives CASSLLGTGRQPQHF.

The V gene is TRBV30, the J gene TRBJ2-3; tentative D call: TRBD2 (5 bases). Trimming left V 0 bases short and J 2 bases short, with 9 bases between. The CDR3 sequence is 14 residues long. Germline assignment: CDR1 GTSNPN and CDR2 SVGIG (reference sequence). The CDR3 coding sequence is TGTGCCTGGAGTGTACTAGGGTACACAGATACGCAGTATTTT. This codes for CAWSVLGYTDTQYF.

Worth noting for this clone: The sample holds other DNA sequences that translate to the same CDR3. The rearrangement joins TRBV28 to TRBJ2-7, with 11 bases lining up with TRBD1. The junction had 4 bases not matched to a gene; V was cut back by 2 bases and J by 4 bases. Germline V gene sequence: CDR1 MDHEN, CDR2 SYDVKM. The CDR3 is 15 amino acids. This chain's CDR3 is CASSLGGTGGYEQYF. The CDR3 bases are TGTGCCAGCAGTTTAGGGGGGACAGGGGGATACGAGCAGTACTTC. Based on the CDR3 plus reference TRBV28 and TRBJ2-7, the full variable domain is DVKVTQSSRYLVKRTGEKVFLECVQDMDHENMFWYRQDPGLGLRLIYFSYDVKMKEKGDIPEGYSVSREKKERFSLILESASTNQTSMYLCASSLGGTGGYEQYFGPGTRLTVT.

This chain links TRBV7-8 with TRBJ2-2; TRBD2 agrees at 7 bases. With 4 bases clipped from V and 3 bases from J, the junction kept 11 bases outside the gene matches. CDR3 size: 17 residues. CDR1 SGHVS and CDR2 FQNEAQ come from the germline V gene. This CDR3 reads CASSYVRGGSYTGELFF. The CDR3 DNA reads TGTGCCAGCAGCTACGTTCGGGGCGGGAGTTACACCGGGGAGCTGTTTTTT.

The rearrangement links TRBV28 to TRBJ1-2, with D perhaps TRBD1 (6 bases). V lost 4 bases and J 8 bases, leaving 11 bases between the germline ends. Per germline, CDR1 MDHEN and CDR2 SYDVKM. The CDR3 contains 12 residues. CDR3 nucleotide sequence: TGTGCCAGCAGTTCCGAGGGGGTAGGCTACACCTTC. Encoded protein: CASSSEGVGYTF.

The genes are TRBV28 and TRBJ1-2; 7 nucleotides match TRBD1. Germline CDR1 reads MDHEN; CDR2 reads SYDVKM. The CDR3 consists of 13 residues. The V segment lost 4 bases and the J segment 6 bases; nucleotides outside the gene matches: 5. The CDR3 DNA sequence: TGTGCCAGCAGTTCCGACAGGGCCCATGGCTACACCTTC. Translated, it gives CASSSDRAHGYTF.

V is TRBV6-5 and J is TRBJ2-1, with TRBD2 matching over 10 bases. J lost 6 bases, V lost 7 bases, and 9 bases had no gene match. This CDR3 contains 15 residues. Germline lookup yields CDR1 MNHEY and CDR2 SVGAGI. CDR3 DNA: TGTGCCAGCATTCGCGGGACTAGCGACCTCAATGAGCAGTTCTTC. Translation gives CASIRGTSDLNEQFF.

This chain joins TRBV28 and TRBJ1-6; 9 bases align to TRBD1. J gave up 7 bases and V 5 bases, and 6 bases lay outside the gene matches. The CDR3 covers 15 residues. The V gene's germline CDR1 is MDHEN and CDR2 SYDVKM. Here the CDR3 reads CASSPRTGANSPLHF. CDR3 bases: TGTGCCAGCAGTCCCCGGACAGGGGCGAATTCACCCCTCCACTTT.

In this sample, this clone turned up a few times. This chain uses TRBV28 with TRBJ2-2; the D is unclear. The CDR3 spans 16 residues. Trimming took 6 bases from V and 4 from J, leaving 18 bases between them. Germline CDR1 MDHEN, CDR2 SYDVKM. The CDR3 nucleotides are TGTGCCAGCAGGGTTAGTACCGCGGTCGGCACCGGGGAGCTGTTTTTT. This gives the protein CASRVSTAVGTGELFF. Full variable domain (outside the CDR3, taken from reference TRBV28 and TRBJ2-2): DVKVTQSSRYLVKRTGEKVFLECVQDMDHENMFWYRQDPGLGLRLIYFSYDVKMKEKGDIPEGYSVSREKKERFSLILESASTNQTSMYLCASRVSTAVGTGELFFGEGSRLTVL.

J is TRBJ1-5 and V is TRBV19, with D tentatively TRBD1 (6 bases). The CDR3 runs 15 residues. Germline V gives CDR1 LNHDA, CDR2 SQIVND (reference sequence). Trimming shortened V by 6 bases and J by 6 bases, and 18 bases separated the two germline ends. The chain's CDR3 is CASRGGGGGGQPQHF. The DNA for the CDR3 is TGTGCCAGTAGAGGTGGCGGGGGCGGCGGTCAGCCCCAGCATTTT.

The chain is built from TRBV3-1 (or the pseudogene TRBV3-2) and TRBJ2-3; TRBD2 matches at 9 bases. Germline V CDR1 and CDR2: LGHDT, YNNKEL (reference sequence). This CDR3 is 18 amino acids long. V trimming: 2 bases; J trimming: 0 bases; junction bases outside the gene matches: 9. CDR3 nucleotide sequence: TGTGCCAGCAGCCAACGACCGGGACTAGCTCCTAGCACAGATACGCAGTATTTT. This encodes CASSQRPGLAPSTDTQYF.

The chain combines TRBV5-1 with TRBJ1-1; 8 bases agree with TRBD1. CDR3 size: 15 residues. The V gene end was trimmed by 1 base and the J gene end by 1 base; junction bases not matched to a gene: 3. Germline V gives CDR1 SGHRS, CDR2 YFSETQ. CDR3 sequence reads: CASSLSGTGNTEAFF. As DNA, the CDR3 is TGCGCCAGCAGCTTGTCCGGGACAGGGAACACTGAAGCTTTCTTT.

This clone was counted a few times. V gene TRBV4-2 combines with J gene TRBJ2-7, with 7 bases matching TRBD2. The CDR3 has 13 amino acids. Trimming removed 4 bases from V and 5 bases from J; junction bases left unmatched: 5. Germline V gene sequence: CDR1 LGHNA, CDR2 YNFKEQ. The CDR3 DNA sequence: TGTGCCAGCAGCCCCGGACTAGTAGACGAGCAGTACTTC. Encoded protein: CASSPGLVDEQYF.

Concerning this clone: The same CDR3 arises from other DNA sequences in this sample as well. The chain couples TRBV18 to TRBJ2-1; the D gene is possibly TRBD1 (5 bases). This CDR3 contains 15 residues. Trimming removed 3 bases at V and 1 base at J, with 10 bases between. The germline V gene encodes CDR1 KGHSH and CDR2 LQKENI. CDR3 sequence: CASSPQGSSYNEQFF. The CDR3 nucleotides read TGTGCCAGCTCACCTCAGGGTAGTTCCTACAATGAGCAGTTCTTC.

The rearrangement joins TRBV18 to TRBJ2-7, with D possibly being TRBD1 (6 bases). Between the trimmed V and J ends, which lost 3 bases and 7 bases, there was a span of 22 bases. CDR1 is KGHSH, CDR2 LQKENI, per germline. This CDR3 spans 16 amino acids. The CDR3 is CASSPRTETFLNEQYF. The CDR3 bases are TGTGCCAGCTCACCGAGGACAGAGACCTTCCTTAATGAGCAGTACTTC.